The next 12 T cell receptor beta chains were all read from a single sample in a study of blood T cell repertoires in COVID-19. TCRdb's table, derived via immunoSEQ multiplex PCR, lists solely in-frame clones and lacks some. This sample carries about 68,000 clones, 84% of them seen once, and the ten largest clones take more than 7%. Sequenced input: peripheral blood. All receptors derive from a man aged 50 to 59 with active COVID-19.

The chain has TRBV19 and TRBJ2-1; D is perhaps TRBD2 (5 bases). The germline CDR1 and CDR2 sequences are LNHDA and SQIVND (reference sequence). CDR3 size: 13 residues. Trimming stripped 3 bases from V and 8 bases from J, with 11 bases between. The CDR3 DNA reads TGTGCCAGTAGTATGCGGGCTGGCGATGAGCAGTTCTTC. Protein: CASSMRAGDEQFF.

This clone has just a few counts. The CDR3 nucleotides are TGTGCCAGCAGTTACTCGAGGTCCATGAACACTGAAGCTTTCTTT. It translates to CASSYSRSMNTEAFF. The chain carries TRBV6-2 or TRBV6-3 and TRBJ1-1; D remains ambiguous. V lost 0 bases and J 0 bases, leaving 8 bases between the germline ends. Germline V gene lookup returns CDR1 MNHEY and CDR2 SVGEGT. CDR3 size: 15 residues.

This clone has only one observation. V usage is TRBV6-5 and J usage is TRBJ2-1; 14 bases are a match to TRBD2. Unmatched junction bases numbered 6, after V lost 6 bases and J lost 8 bases. The CDR3 loop spans 15 amino acids. Germline CDR1 is MNHEY and CDR2 is SVGAGI. CDR3 DNA sequence: TGTGCCAGCAGGCTAGGGACTAGCGGGGGTGATGAGCAGTTCTTC. This codes for CASRLGTSGGDEQFF.

The chain combines TRBV14 with TRBJ2-1; 9 nucleotides line up with TRBD2. V was pared by 3 bases and J by 6 bases, with 3 bases of the junction left unmatched. The CDR3 runs 14 residues. Per the germline V gene, CDR1 is SGHDN and CDR2 is FVKESK. The CDR3 DNA sequence: TGTGCCAGCAGCCACGCGGGGGGGTTCAATGAGCAGTTCTTC. Translation gives CASSHAGGFNEQFF.

V gene TRBV9 combines with J gene TRBJ2-5, with TRBD2 matching 8 bases. CDR1 and CDR2 from the germline V gene are SGDLS and YYNGEE. The V gene end was trimmed by 0 bases and the J gene end by 3 bases; junction bases not matched to a gene: 1. This CDR3 has 14 amino acids. The CDR3 coding sequence is TGTGCCAGCAGCGTAGGCGGGGGGAAAGAGACCCAGTACTTC. Protein: CASSVGGGKETQYF. Together with reference TRBV9 and TRBJ2-5, the CDR3 gives the full variable domain: DSGVTQTPKHLITATGQRVTLRCSPRSGDLSVYWYQQSLDQGLQFLIQYYNGEERAKGNILERFSAQQFPDLHSELNLSSLELGDSALYFCASSVGGGKETQYFGPGTRLLVL.

The DNA for the CDR3 is TGTGCCAGCAGGGACAAAGGCGAAGCTTTCTTT. Protein product: CASRDKGEAFF. This sequence joins TRBV12-3 or TRBV12-4 and TRBJ1-1; D might be TRBD1 (5 bases). Trimming pared 6 bases from V and 8 bases from J, leaving 10 bases between. There are 11 residues in the CDR3.

This clone was counted once. The rearrangement joins TRBV19 to TRBJ2-5; unclear D gene. CDR3 size: 12 residues. Trimming shortened V by 3 bases and J by 2 bases, and 4 bases separated the two germline ends. Germline V gene sequence: CDR1 LNHDA, CDR2 SQIVND (reference sequence). CDR3 loop: CASSMYQETQYF. The CDR3, as DNA: TGTGCCAGTAGTATGTATCAAGAGACCCAGTACTTC. The variable domain in full, with the rest retrieved from reference TRBV19 and TRBJ2-5, is DGGITQSPKYLFRKEGQNVTLSCEQNLNHDAMYWYRQDPGQGLRLIYYSQIVNDFQKGDIAEGYSVSREKKESFPLTVTSAQKNPTAFYLCASSMYQETQYFGPGTRLLVL.

This clone appeared once. The chain combines TRBV6-5 with TRBJ2-7; 10 nucleotides agree with TRBD2. The germline V gene encodes CDR1 MNHEY and CDR2 SVGAGI. J was trimmed by 1 base and V by 6 bases; bases with no gene match: 6. The CDR3 covers 15 residues. CDR3 loop: CASRFSGGASYEQYF. Written as DNA, the CDR3 is TGTGCCAGCAGATTCAGCGGGGGGGCATCCTACGAGCAGTACTTC.

The chain employs TRBV6-2 or TRBV6-3 and TRBJ2-1, with a tentative D call TRBD1 (6 bases). Germline V CDR1 and CDR2: MNHEY, SVGEGT. The V gene lost 5 bases and the J gene lost 4 bases, with 15 bases spanning the gap. The CDR3 spans 15 residues. The CDR3 nucleotides are TGTGCCAGCAGTACCGGGACACGCTCTTACAATGAGCAGTTCTTC. It encodes CASSTGTRSYNEQFF.

The DNA for the CDR3 is TGTGCCAGCTCACCCATGACAGGGGTAGAGACCCAGTACTTC. Protein product: CASSPMTGVETQYF. V usage is TRBV18 and J usage is TRBJ2-5; TRBD1 matches 8 bases. CDR3 length: 14 amino acids. The V and J ends lost 3 bases and 4 bases, in that order; junction bases with no gene match: 4. The germline CDR1 and CDR2 sequences are KGHSH and LQKENI.

The V gene is TRBV5-1, the J gene TRBJ2-7, with a tentative D call TRBD1 (7 bases). V was shortened by 2 bases and J by 2 bases, with 11 bases between the two germline ends. The CDR3 has 14 residues. Germline V gene sequence: CDR1 SGHRS, CDR2 YFSETQ. CDR3: CASSLPGGPYEQYF. DNA of the CDR3: TGCGCCAGCAGCTTACCAGGGGGGCCCTACGAGCAGTACTTC.

This chain connects TRBV30 to TRBJ1-3; D unresolved. The V end lost 3 bases, the J end lost 0 bases, and 12 bases lay between the germline ends. This CDR3 comprises 15 residues. Per germline, CDR1 GTSNPN and CDR2 SVGIG (reference sequence). The CDR3 coding sequence is TGTGCCTGGAGCCCCCGAGGCCTCTCTGGAAACACCATATATTTT. This encodes CAWSPRGLSGNTIYF.